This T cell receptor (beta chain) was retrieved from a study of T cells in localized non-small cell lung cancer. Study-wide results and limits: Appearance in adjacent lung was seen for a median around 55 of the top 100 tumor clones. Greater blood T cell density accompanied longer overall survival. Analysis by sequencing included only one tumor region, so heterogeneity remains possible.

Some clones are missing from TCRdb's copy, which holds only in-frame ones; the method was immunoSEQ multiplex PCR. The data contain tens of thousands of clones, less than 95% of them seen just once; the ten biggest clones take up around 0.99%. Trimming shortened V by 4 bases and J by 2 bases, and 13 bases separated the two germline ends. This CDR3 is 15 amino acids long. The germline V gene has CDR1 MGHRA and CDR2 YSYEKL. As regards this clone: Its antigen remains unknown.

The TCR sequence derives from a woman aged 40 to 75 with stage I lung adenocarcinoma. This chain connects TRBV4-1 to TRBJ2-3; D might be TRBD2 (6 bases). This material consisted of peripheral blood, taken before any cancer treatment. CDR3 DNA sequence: TGCGCCAGCAGCCCATTTGGAGGGTCCACAGATACGCAGTATTTT. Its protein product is CASSPFGGSTDTQYF.